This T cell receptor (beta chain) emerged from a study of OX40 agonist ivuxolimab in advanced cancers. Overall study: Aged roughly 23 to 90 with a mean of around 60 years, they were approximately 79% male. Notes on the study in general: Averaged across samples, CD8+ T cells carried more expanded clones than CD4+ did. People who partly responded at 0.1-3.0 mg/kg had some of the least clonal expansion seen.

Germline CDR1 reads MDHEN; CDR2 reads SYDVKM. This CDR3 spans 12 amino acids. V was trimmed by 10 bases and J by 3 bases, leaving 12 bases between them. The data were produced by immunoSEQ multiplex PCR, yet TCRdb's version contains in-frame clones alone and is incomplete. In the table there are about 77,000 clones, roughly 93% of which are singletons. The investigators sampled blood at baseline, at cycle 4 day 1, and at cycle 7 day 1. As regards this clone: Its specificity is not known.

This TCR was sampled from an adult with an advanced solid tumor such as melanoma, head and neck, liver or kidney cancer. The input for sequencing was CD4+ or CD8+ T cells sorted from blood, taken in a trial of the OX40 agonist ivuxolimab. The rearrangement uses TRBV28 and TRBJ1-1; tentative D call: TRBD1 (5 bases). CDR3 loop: CATQGRYTEAFF. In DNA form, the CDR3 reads TGTGCCACGCAGGGCAGGTACACTGAAGCTTTCTTT.